Sequencing of this T cell receptor beta chain was carried out in a study of CD8 T cells in Susac syndrome. Whole-study context: There were Susac syndrome patients who were therapy-naive at blood draw, others on corticosteroids, and others on intravenous immunoglobulin alone.

An amount of RNA that ranged from roughly 0.5 to 1 ug was reverse transcribed with random hexamers. MiXCR, applied by TCRdb to the immunoSEQ multiplex PCR reads, yields one record per CDR3 protein. In the table there are 200,000 to 300,000 distinct CDR3 sequences, almost 97% of which are singletons. The ends were cut back, 3 bases at V and 7 bases at J, with 4 bases in the middle. The CDR3 has 11 amino acids. The receptor was isolated from a human donor with Susac syndrome. The V call is TRBV12-3 or TRBV12-4, the J call TRBJ2-1; D remains unclear. Sequencing was carried out using CD4+ T cells from PBMCs. CDR3 residues: CASSFRNEQFF. The CDR3 nucleotides are TGTGCCAGCAGTTTTCGGAATGAGCAGTTCTTC.